One and the same sample provided the 10 T cell receptor beta chains below, sequenced in a study of blood T cell repertoires in COVID-19. Only in-frame clones appear in the TCRdb table, and some are missing; sequencing was by immunoSEQ multiplex PCR. The sample gives fewer than 300,000 clones, roughly 90% of which show up once; about 1.1% is in the top ten. Sequenced: PBMCs or T cells enriched from blood (not recorded which). The receptors shown here come from a woman aged 25 to 39 who had recovered from COVID-19.

V is TRBV29-1 and J is TRBJ2-3; 8 positions match TRBD2. This CDR3 region has 14 residues. Trimming removed 4 bases from V and 6 bases from J; junction bases left unmatched: 9. Germline V CDR1 and CDR2: SQVTM, ANQGSEA. Here the CDR3 DNA reads TGCAGCGTTGGAGGTCCGGGAGGGCACGATACGCAGTATTTT. This sequence encodes CSVGGPGGHDTQYF.

This chain links TRBV6-5 with TRBJ2-3; 13 positions agree with TRBD2. The germline CDR1 and CDR2 sequences are MNHEY and SVGAGI. The CDR3 length is 15 residues. With V trimmed by 6 bases and J by 3 bases, 3 bases remained unmatched. The CDR3 loop is CASRKTSGRTDTQYF. CDR3 nucleotide sequence: TGTGCCAGCAGGAAGACTAGCGGGAGGACAGATACGCAGTATTTT.

The chain has TRBV6-1 and TRBJ1-5; 11 bases agree with TRBD1. Trimming took 2 bases from V and 5 from J; bases not matched to a gene: 8. The CDR3 has 17 amino acids. CDR1 and CDR2 from the germline V gene are MNHNS and SASEGT. The CDR3 loop is CASSEFGRDRGYQPQHF. CDR3 sequence (DNA): TGTGCCAGCAGTGAATTCGGCCGGGACAGGGGGTATCAGCCCCAGCATTTT.

J is TRBJ2-7 and V is TRBV11-3, with a possible D match to TRBD1 (6 bases). Trimming shortened V by 1 base and J by 5 bases, and 9 bases separated the two germline ends. Germline V gene lookup returns CDR1 SGHNT and CDR2 YENEEA. The length of the CDR3 is 13 residues. This CDR3 reads CASSLGAGDEQYF. The CDR3 nucleotides read TGTGCCAGCAGCTTAGGGGCAGGGGACGAGCAGTACTTC. Drawing the rest from reference TRBV11-3 and TRBJ2-7, the complete variable domain is EAGVVQSPRYKIIEKKQPVAFWCNPISGHNTLYWYLQNLGQGPELLIRYENEEAVDDSQLPKDRFSAERLKGVDSTLKIQPAELGDSAVYLCASSLGAGDEQYFGPGTRLTVT.

There are a few counts of this clone. The CDR3 DNA reads TGTGCCAGCTCACCGAAACAGGGGGAACAAGCTTTCTTT. Its translation is CASSPKQGEQAFF. This chain links TRBV18 with TRBJ1-1, with 8 bases identical to TRBD1. Per the germline V gene, CDR1 is KGHSH and CDR2 is LQKENI. The CDR3 is made up of 13 amino acids. The V gene end was trimmed by 3 bases and the J gene end by 9 bases; junction bases not matched to a gene: 6.

Worth noting for this clone: A much bigger clone sits one base away, suggesting this may be a read error. The CDR3 region is CVSSLTADNSPLHF. Here the CDR3 DNA reads TGTGTCAGCAGTTTAACGGCGGATAATTCACCCCTCCACTTT. The V gene is TRBV27, the J gene TRBJ1-6; D ambiguous. This CDR3 contains 14 residues. Germline V gene data show CDR1 as MNHEY and CDR2 as SMNVEV (reference sequence).

The chain uses TRBV7-3 and TRBJ2-1, with 9 bases identical to TRBD2. This CDR3 contains 15 residues. Per germline, CDR1 SGHTA and CDR2 FQGTGA. The J segment lost 9 bases and the V segment lost 5 bases, leaving 11 bases of the junction unmatched. The CDR3 DNA reads as TGTGCCAGCAGCCCGACCGGGACTAGCAGTGGTGAGCAGTTCTTC. Translated: CASSPTGTSSGEQFF. Full variable domain (outside the CDR3, taken from reference TRBV7-3 and TRBJ2-1): GAGVSQTPSNKVTEKGKYVELRCDPISGHTALYWYRQSLGQGPEFLIYFQGTGAADDSGLPNDRFFAVRPEGSVSTLKIQRTERGDSAVYLCASSPTGTSSGEQFFGPGTRLTVL.

The chain is built from TRBV5-5 and TRBJ1-2; 7 bases align to TRBD1. The CDR3 loop spans 14 amino acids. Germline-derived CDR1 and CDR2 are SGHKS and YYEKEE (reference sequence). With V trimmed by 3 bases and J by 4 bases, 6 bases remained unmatched. CDR3 loop: CASSSPGTAYGYTF. The CDR3 DNA sequence: TGTGCCAGCAGCTCCCCCGGGACAGCCTATGGCTACACCTTC.

This chain connects TRBV3-1 (or the pseudogene TRBV3-2) to TRBJ1-2, with D perhaps matching TRBD1 (6 bases). V was cut by 4 bases and J by 8 bases, with 17 bases left in between. Germline lookup yields CDR1 LGHDT and CDR2 YNNKEL (reference sequence). The CDR3 covers 14 residues. CDR3 sequence reads: CASSLPGVPQGYTF. CDR3 bases: TGTGCCAGCAGCCTTCCAGGGGTCCCTCAAGGCTACACCTTC.

The DNA of the CDR3 is TGTGCCAGCAGCTTGGACAGTGCCATTCAGTACTTC. Translated, it gives CASSLDSAIQYF. The chain links TRBV5-4 to TRBJ2-4, with unresolved D. Germline loops: CDR1 SGHNT, CDR2 YYREEE (reference sequence). CDR3 size: 12 residues. V was shortened by 0 bases and J by 9 bases, with 7 bases between the two germline ends.